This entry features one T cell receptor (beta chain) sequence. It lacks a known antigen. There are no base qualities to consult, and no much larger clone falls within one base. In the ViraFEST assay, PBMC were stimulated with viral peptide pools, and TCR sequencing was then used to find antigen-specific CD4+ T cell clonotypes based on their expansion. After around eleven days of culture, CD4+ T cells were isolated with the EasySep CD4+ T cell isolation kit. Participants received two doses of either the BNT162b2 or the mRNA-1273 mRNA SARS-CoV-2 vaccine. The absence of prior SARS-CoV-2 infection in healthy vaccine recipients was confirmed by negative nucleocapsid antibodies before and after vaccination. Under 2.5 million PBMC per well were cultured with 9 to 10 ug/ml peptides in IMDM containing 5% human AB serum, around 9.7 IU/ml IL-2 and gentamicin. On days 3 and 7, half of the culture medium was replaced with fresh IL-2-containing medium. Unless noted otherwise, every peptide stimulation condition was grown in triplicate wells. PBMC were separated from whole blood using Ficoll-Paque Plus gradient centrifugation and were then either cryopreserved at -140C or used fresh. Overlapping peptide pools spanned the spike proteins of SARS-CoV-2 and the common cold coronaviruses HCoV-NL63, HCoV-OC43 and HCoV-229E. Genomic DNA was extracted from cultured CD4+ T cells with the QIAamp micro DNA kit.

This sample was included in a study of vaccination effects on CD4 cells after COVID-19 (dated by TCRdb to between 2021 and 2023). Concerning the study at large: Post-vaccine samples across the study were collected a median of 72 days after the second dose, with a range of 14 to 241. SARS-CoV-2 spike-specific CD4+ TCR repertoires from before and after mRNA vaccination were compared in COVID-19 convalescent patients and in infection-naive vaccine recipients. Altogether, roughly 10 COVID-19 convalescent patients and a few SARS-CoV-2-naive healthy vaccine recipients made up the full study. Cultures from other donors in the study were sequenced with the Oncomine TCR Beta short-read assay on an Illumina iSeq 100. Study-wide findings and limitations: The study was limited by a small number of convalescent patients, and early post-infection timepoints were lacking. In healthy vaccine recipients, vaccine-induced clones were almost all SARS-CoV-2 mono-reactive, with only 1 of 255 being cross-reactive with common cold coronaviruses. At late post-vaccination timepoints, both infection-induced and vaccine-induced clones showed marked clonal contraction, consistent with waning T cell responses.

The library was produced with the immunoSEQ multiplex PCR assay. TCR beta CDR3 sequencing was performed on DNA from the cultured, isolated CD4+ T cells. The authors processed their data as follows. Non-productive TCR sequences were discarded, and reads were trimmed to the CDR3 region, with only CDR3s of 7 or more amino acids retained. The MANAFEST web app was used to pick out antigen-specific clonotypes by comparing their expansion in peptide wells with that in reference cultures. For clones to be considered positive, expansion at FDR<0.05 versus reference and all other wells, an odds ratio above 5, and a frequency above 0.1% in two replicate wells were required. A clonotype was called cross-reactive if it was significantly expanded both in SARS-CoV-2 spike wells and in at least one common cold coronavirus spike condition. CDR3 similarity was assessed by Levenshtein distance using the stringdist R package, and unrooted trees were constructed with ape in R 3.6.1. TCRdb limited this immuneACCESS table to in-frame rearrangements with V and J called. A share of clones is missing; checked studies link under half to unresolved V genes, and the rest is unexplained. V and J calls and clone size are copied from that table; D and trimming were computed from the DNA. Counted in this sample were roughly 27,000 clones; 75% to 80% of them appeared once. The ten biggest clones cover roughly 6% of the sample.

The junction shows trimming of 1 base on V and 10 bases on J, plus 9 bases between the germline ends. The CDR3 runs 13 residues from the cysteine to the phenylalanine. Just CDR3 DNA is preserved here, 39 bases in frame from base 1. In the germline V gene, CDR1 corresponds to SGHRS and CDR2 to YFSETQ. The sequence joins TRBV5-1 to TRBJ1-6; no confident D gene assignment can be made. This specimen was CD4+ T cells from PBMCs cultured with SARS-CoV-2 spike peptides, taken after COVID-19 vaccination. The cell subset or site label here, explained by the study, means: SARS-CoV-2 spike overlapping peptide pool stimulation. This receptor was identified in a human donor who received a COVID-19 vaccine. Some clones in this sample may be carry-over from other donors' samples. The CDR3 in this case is CASSLTLRSPLHF. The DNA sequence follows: TGCGCCAGCAGCTTGACTTTGAGATCACCCCTCCACTTT.